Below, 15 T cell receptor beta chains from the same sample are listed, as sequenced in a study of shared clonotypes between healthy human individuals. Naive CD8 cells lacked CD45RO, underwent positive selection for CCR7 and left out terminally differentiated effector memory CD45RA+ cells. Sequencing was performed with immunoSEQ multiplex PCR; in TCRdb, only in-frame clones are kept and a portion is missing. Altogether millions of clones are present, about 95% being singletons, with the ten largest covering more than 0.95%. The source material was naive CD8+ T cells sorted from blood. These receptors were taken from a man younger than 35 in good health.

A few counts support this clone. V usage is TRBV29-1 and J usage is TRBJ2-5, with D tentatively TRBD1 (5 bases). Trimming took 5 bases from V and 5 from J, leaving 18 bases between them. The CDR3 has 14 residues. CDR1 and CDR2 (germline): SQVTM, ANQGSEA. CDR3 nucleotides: TGCAGCGTTTATGTGCAGGGCATTGTGGAGACCCAGTACTTC. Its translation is CSVYVQGIVETQYF.

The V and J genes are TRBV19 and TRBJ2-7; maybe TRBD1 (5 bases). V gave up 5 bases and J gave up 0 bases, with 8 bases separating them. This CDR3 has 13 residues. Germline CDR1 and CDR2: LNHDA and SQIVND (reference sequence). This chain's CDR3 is CASSVTASYEQYF. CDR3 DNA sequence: TGTGCCAGTAGTGTGACAGCCTCCTACGAGCAGTACTTC.

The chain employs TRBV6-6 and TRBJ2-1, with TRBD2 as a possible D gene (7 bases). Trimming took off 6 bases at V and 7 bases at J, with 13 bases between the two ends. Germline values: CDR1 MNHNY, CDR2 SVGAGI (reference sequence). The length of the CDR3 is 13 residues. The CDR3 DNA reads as TGTGCCAGCAGCCGCGAGGGGGGGAATGAGCAGTTCTTC. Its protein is CASSREGGNEQFF.

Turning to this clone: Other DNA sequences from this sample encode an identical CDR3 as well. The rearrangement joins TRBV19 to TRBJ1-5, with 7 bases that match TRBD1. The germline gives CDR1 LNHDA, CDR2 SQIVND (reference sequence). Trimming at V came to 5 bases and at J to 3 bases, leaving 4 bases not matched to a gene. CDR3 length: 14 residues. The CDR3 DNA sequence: TGTGCCAGTAGTCCCGACAGGGACAATCAGCCCCAGCATTTT. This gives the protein CASSPDRDNQPQHF.

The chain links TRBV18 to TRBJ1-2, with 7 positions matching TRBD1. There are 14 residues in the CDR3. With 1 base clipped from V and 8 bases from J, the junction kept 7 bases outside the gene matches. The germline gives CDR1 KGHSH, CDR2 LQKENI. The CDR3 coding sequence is TGTGCCAGCTCACCACGGGACAGACCGGAGGGCTACACCTTC. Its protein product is CASSPRDRPEGYTF.

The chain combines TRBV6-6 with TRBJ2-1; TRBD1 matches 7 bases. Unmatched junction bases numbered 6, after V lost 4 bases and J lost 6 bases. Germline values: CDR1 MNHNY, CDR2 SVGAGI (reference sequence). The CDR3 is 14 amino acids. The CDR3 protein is CASSLGQLPNEQFF. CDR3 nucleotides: TGTGCCAGCAGTTTGGGACAGCTGCCCAATGAGCAGTTCTTC.

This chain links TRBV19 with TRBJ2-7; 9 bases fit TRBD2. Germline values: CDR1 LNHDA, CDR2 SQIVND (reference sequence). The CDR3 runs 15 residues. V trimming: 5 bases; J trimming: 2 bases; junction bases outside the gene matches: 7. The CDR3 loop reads CASSATSGGTYEQYF. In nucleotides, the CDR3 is TGTGCCAGTAGTGCGACTAGCGGAGGGACCTACGAGCAGTACTTC.

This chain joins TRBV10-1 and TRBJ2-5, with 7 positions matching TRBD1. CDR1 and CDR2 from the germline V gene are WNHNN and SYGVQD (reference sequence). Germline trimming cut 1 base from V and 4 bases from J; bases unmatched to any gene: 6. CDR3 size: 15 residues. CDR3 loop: CASSEYRGSGETQYF. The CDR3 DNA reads TGCGCCAGCAGTGAGTACAGGGGTTCGGGAGAGACCCAGTACTTC.

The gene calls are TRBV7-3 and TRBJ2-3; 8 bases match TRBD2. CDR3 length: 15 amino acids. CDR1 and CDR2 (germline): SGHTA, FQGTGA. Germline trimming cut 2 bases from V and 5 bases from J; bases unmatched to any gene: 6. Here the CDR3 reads CASSLGLAGLDTQYF. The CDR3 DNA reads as TGTGCCAGCAGCTTAGGCTTAGCGGGATTAGATACGCAGTATTTT. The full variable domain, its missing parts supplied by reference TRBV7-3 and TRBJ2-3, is GAGVSQTPSNKVTEKGKYVELRCDPISGHTALYWYRQSLGQGPEFLIYFQGTGAADDSGLPNDRFFAVRPEGSVSTLKIQRTERGDSAVYLCASSLGLAGLDTQYFGPGTRLTVL.

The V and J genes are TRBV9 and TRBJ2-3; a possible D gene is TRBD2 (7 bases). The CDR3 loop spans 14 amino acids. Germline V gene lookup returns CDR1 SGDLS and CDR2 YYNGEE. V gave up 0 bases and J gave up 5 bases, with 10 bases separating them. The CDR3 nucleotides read TGTGCCAGCAGCGTAGAGGGGGGGCAAGATACGCAGTATTTT. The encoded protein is CASSVEGGQDTQYF.

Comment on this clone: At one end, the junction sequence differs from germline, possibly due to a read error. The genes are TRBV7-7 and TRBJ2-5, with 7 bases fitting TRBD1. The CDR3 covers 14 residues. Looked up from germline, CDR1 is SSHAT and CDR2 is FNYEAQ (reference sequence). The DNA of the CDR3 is TGTGCTAGCAGCTCCGACAGGGTAGAAGAGACCCAGTACTTC. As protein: CASSSDRVEETQYF.

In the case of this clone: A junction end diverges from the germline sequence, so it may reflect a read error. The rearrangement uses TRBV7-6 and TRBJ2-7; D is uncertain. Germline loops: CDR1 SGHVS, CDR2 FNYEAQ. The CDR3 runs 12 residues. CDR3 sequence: CASSLTSDEQYF. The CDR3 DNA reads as TGTGCCAGCAGTTTAACCTCCGACGAGCAGTACTTC.

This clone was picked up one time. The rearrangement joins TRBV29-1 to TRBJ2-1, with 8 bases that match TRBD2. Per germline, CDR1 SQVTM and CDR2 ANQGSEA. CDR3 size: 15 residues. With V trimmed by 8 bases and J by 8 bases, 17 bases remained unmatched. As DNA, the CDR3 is TGCAGCCTAAAAAGGGTTAGCGGGGACCTAGATGAGCAGTTCTTC. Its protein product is CSLKRVSGDLDEQFF.

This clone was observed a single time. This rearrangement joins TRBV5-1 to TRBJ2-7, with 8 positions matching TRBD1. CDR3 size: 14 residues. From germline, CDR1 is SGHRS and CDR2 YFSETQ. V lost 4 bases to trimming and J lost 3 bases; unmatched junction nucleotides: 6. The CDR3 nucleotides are TGCGCCAGCAGCCCCGGGACAGGATTCTACGAGCAGTACTTC. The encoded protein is CASSPGTGFYEQYF.

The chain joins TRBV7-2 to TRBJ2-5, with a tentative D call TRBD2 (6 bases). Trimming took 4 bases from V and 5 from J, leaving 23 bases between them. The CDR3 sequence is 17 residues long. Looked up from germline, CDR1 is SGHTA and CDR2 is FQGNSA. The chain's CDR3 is CASSSHGGDSDWETQYF. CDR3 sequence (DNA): TGTGCCAGCAGCTCGCACGGAGGGGACTCCGATTGGGAGACCCAGTACTTC.